This TCR beta chain came from a study of CD8 T cells in Susac syndrome. Reverse transcription of about 0.5 to 1 ug RNA was carried out with random hexamers. The CDR3 of TCR beta was amplified by immunoSEQ multiplex PCR across 54 Vbeta and 13 Jbeta. One entry per CDR3 protein, called by TCRdb with MiXCR from the immunoSEQ multiplex PCR reads. Counted here are a few hundred thousand distinct CDR3 sequences, around 85% occurring once; the ten biggest clones make up more than 0.09%. V was cut by 3 bases and J by 7 bases, with 18 bases left in between. The CDR3 contains 15 residues. Blood CD8+ and CD4+ T cells underwent high-throughput TCR beta sequencing. Negative isolation yielded CD4+ and CD8+ T cells, and FACS enriched TEMRA cells. As regards this clonotype: The antigen is not known.

Whole-study findings and limits: The study acknowledged a relatively small number of individuals in its TCR sequencing and HLA analysis.

The clonotype was recovered from a human donor with multiple sclerosis. The chain links TRBV12-3 or TRBV12-4 to TRBJ1-1; tentative D call: TRBD1 (6 bases). Sequenced sample: CD8+ T cells from PBMCs. The CDR3 sequence is CASSLSGSVGGEAFF. DNA of the CDR3: TGTGCCAGCAGTTTGAGCGGGTCGGTAGGGGGTGAAGCTTTCTTT.